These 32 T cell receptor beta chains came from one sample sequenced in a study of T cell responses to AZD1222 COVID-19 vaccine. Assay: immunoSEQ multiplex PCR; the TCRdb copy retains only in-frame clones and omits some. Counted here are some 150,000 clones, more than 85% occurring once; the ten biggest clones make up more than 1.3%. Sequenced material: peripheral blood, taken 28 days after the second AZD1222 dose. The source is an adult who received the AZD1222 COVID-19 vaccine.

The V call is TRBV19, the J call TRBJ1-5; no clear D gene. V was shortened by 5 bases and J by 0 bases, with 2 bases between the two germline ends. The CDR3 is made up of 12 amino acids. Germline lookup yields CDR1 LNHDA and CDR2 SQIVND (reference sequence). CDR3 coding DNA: TGTGCCAGTAGTTTTAGCAATCAGCCCCAGCATTTT. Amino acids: CASSFSNQPQHF.

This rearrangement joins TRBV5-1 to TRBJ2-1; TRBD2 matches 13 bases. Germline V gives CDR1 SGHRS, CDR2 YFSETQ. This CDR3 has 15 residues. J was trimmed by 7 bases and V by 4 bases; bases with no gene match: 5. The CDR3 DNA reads TGCGCCAGCAGCCCCACTAGCGGGAGGGGTAATGAGCAGTTCTTC. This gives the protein CASSPTSGRGNEQFF.

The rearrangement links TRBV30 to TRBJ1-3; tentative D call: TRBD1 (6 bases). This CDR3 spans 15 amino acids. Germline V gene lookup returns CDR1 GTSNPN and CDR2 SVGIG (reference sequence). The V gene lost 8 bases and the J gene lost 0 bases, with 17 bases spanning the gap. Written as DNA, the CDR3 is TGTGCCGGGGGGTCAGGGGTCCACTCTGGAAACACCATATATTTT. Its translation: CAGGSGVHSGNTIYF.

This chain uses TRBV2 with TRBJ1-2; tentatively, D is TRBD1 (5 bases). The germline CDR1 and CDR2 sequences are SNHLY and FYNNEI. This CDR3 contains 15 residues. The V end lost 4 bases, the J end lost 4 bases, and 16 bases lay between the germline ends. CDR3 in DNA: TGTGCCAGCAGTGGGCAAAGGGACCCGGGCTATGGCTACACCTTC. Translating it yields CASSGQRDPGYGYTF.

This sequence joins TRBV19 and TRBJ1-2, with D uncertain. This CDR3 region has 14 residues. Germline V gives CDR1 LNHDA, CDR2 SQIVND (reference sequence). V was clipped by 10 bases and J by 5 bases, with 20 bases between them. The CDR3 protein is CATLETAEGYGYTF. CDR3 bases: TGTGCCACCCTAGAGACCGCCGAAGGATATGGCTACACCTTC.

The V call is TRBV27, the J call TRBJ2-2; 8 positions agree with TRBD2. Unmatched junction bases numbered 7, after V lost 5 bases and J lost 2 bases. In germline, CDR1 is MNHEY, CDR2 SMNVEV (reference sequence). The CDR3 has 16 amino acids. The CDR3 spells CASSTGLAANTGELFF. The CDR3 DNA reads TGTGCCAGCAGTACCGGACTAGCAGCAAACACCGGGGAGCTGTTTTTT.

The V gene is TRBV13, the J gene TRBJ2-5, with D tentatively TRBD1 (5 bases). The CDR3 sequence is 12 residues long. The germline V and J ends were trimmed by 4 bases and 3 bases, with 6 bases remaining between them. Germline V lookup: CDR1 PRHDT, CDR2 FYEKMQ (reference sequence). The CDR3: CASSWGKETQYF. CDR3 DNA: TGTGCCAGCAGCTGGGGCAAAGAGACCCAGTACTTC.

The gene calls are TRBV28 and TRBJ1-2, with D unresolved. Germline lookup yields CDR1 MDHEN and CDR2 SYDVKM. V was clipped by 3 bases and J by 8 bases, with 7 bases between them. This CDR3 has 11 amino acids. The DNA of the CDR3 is TGTGCCAGCAGTTTCTCGTCCGGCTACACCTTC. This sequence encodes CASSFSSGYTF.

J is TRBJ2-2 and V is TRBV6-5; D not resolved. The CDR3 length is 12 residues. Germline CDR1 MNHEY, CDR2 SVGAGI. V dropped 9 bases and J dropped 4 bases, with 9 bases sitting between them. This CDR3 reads CASRTGTGELFF. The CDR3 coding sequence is TGTGCCAGTCGGACGGGCACCGGGGAGCTGTTTTTT.

CDR3 sequence: CASSHQGGNQPQHF. The DNA of the CDR3 is TGTGCCAGTAGTCACCAGGGGGGCAATCAGCCCCAGCATTTT. The chain joins TRBV19 to TRBJ1-5, with 7 bases that match TRBD1. Germline trimming cut 5 bases from V and 2 bases from J; bases unmatched to any gene: 3. Germline V lookup: CDR1 LNHDA, CDR2 SQIVND (reference sequence). This CDR3 has 14 amino acids.

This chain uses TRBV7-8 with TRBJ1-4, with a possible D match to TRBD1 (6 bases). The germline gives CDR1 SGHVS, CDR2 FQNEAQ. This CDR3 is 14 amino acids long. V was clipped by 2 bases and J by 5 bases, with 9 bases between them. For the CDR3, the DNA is TGTGCCAGCAGCTTATGGCAGGGGAATGAAAAACTGTTTTTT. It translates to CASSLWQGNEKLFF.

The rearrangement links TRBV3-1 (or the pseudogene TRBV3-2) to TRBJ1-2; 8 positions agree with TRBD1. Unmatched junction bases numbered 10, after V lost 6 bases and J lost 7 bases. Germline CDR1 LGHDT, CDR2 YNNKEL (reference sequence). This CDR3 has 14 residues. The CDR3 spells CASRPGQVGRGYTF. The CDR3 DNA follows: TGTGCCAGCAGACCGGGACAGGTAGGTCGTGGCTACACCTTC.

CDR3 DNA: TGTGCCAGCAGCGCAGGACATGCTACTGGAAACACCATATATTTT. It encodes CASSAGHATGNTIYF. The rearrangement uses TRBV7-9 and TRBJ1-3; D possibly corresponds to TRBD1 (5 bases). V dropped 5 bases and J dropped 2 bases, with 13 bases sitting between them. This CDR3 has 15 amino acids. Germline V lookup: CDR1 SEHNR, CDR2 FQNEAQ (reference sequence).

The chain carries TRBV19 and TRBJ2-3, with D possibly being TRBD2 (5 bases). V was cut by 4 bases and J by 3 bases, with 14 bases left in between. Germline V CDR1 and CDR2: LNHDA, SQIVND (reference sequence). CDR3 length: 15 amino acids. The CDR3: CASSTRTVGTDTQYF. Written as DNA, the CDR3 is TGTGCCAGTAGTACAAGGACTGTGGGGACAGATACGCAGTATTTT.

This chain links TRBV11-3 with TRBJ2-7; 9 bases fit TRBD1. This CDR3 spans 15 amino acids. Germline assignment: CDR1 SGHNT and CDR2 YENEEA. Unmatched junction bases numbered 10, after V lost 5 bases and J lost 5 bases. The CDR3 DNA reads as TGTGCCAGCAGCCAAGGGCCGGGACAGGGTAACGAGCAGTACTTC. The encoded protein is CASSQGPGQGNEQYF.

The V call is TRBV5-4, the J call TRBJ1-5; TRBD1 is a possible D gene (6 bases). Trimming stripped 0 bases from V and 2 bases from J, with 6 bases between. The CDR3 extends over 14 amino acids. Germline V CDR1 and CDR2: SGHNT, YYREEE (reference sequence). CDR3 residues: CASSLAGGNQPQHF. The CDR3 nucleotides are TGTGCCAGCAGCTTGGCAGGGGGCAATCAGCCCCAGCATTTT.

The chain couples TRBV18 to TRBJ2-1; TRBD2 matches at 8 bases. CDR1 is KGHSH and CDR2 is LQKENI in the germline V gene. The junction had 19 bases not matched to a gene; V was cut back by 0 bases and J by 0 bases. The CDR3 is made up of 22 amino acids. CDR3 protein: CASSPPWPGTRPRRSSYNEQFF. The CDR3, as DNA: TGTGCCAGCTCACCACCGTGGCCCGGGACTAGGCCTCGACGCAGCTCCTACAATGAGCAGTTCTTC.

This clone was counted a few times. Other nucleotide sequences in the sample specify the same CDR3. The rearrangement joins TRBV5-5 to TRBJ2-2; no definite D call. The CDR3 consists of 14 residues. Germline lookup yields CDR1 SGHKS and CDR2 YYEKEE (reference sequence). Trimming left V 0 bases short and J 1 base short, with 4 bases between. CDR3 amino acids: CASSLVLNTGELFF. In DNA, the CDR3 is TGTGCCAGCAGCTTGGTCCTGAACACCGGGGAGCTGTTTTTT.

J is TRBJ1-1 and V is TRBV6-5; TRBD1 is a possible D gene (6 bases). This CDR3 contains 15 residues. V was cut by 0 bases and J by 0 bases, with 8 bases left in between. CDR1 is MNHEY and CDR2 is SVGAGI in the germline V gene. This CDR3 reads CASSYSTGVNTEAFF. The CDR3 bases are TGTGCCAGCAGTTACTCGACAGGAGTGAACACTGAAGCTTTCTTT.

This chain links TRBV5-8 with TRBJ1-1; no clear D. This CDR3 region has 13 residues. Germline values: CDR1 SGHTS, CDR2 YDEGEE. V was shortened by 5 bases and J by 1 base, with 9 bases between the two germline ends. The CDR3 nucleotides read TGTGCCAGCAGTTTTGACGAGAACACTGAAGCTTTCTTT. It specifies CASSFDENTEAFF.

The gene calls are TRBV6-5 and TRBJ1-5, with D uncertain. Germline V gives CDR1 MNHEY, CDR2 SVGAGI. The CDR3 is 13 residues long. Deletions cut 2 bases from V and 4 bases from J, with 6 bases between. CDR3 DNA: TGTGCCAGCAGTTACGACAAAAATCAGCCCCAGCATTTT. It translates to CASSYDKNQPQHF.

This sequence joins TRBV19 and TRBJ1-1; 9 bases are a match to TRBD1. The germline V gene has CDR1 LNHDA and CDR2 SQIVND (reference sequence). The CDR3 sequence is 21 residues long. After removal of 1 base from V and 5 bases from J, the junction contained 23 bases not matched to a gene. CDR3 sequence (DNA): TGTGCCAGTAGTATAGGGGTTGGTGTTTGGTATCGGGACAGGGTTAGGACTGAAGCTTTCTTT. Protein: CASSIGVGVWYRDRVRTEAFF.

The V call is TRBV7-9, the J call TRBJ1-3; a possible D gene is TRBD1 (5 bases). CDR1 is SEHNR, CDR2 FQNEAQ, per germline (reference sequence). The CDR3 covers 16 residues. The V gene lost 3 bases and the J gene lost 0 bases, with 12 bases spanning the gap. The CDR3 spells CASSFPPGSSGNTIYF. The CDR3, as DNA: TGTGCCAGCAGCTTCCCCCCAGGGAGCTCTGGAAACACCATATATTTT.

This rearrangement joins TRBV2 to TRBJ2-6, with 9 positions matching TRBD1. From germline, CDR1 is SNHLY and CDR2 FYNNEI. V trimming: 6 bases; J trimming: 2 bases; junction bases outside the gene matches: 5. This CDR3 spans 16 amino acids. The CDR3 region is CASRDRGSAGANVLTF. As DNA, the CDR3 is TGTGCCAGCAGGGACAGGGGATCGGCTGGGGCCAACGTCCTGACTTTC. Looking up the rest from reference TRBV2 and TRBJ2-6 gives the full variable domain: EPEVTQTPSHQVTQMGQEVILRCVPISNHLYFYWYRQILGQKVEFLVSFYNNEISEKSEIFDDQFSVERPDGSNFTLKIRSTKLEDSAMYFCASRDRGSAGANVLTFGAGSRLTVL.

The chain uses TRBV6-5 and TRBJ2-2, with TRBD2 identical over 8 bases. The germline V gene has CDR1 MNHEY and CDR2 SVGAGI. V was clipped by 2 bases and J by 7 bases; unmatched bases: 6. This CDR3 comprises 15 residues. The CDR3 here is CASSYVPGGHGELFF. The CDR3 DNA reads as TGTGCCAGCAGTTACGTTCCGGGAGGGCACGGGGAGCTGTTTTTT.

CDR3 in DNA: TGTGCCAGTAGTATATCTAGGACCAATCAGCCCCAGCATTTT. Amino acid sequence: CASSISRTNQPQHF. The V and J genes are TRBV19 and TRBJ1-5, with D uncertain. V lost 2 bases and J 3 bases, leaving 8 bases between the germline ends. This CDR3 region has 14 residues. The germline gives CDR1 LNHDA, CDR2 SQIVND (reference sequence).

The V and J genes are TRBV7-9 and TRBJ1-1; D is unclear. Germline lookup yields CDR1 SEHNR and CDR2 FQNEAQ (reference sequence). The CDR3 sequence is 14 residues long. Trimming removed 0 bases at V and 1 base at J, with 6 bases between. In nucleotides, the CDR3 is TGTGCCAGCAGCTTAGCGTGGGCGAACACTGAAGCTTTCTTT. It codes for CASSLAWANTEAFF.

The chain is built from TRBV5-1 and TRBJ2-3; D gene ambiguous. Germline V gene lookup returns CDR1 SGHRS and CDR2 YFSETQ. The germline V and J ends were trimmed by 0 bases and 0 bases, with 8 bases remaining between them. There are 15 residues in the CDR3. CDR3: CASSLGVQSTDTQYF. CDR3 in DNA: TGCGCCAGCAGCTTGGGTGTCCAAAGCACAGATACGCAGTATTTT.

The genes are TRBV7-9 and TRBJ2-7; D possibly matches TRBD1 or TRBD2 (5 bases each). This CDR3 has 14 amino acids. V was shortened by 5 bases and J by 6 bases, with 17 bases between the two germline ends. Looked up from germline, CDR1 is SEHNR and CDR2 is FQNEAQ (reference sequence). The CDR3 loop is CASSETGTVSEQYF. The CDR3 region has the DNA TGTGCCAGCAGCGAAACTGGGACGGTCTCCGAGCAGTACTTC.

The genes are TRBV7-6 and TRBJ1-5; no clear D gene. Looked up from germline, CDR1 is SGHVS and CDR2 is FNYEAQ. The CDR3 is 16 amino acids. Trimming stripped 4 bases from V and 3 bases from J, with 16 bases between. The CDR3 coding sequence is TGTGCCAGCAGCTCAGAAAACTACCCTCTCAATCAGCCCCAGCATTTT. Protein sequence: CASSSENYPLNQPQHF.

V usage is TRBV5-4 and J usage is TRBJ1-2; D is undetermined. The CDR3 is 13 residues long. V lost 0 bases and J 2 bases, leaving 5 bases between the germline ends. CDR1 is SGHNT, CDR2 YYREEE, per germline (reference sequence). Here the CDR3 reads CASSLEGNYGYTF. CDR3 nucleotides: TGTGCCAGCAGCTTGGAAGGAAACTATGGCTACACCTTC. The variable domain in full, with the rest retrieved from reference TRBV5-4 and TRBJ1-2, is ETGVTQSPTHLIKTRGQQVTLRCSSQSGHNTVSWYQQALGQGPQFIFQYYREEENGRGNFPPRFSGLQFPNYSSELNVNALELDDSALYLCASSLEGNYGYTFGSGTRLTVV.

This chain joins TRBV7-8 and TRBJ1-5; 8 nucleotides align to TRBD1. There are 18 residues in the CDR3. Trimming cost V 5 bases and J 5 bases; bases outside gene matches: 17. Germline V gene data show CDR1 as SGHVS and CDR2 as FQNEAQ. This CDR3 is CASSLTEKGYRGDQPQHF. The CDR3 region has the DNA TGTGCCAGCAGCCTTACGGAAAAGGGCTACAGGGGGGATCAGCCCCAGCATTTT.